This T cell receptor (beta chain) was captured in a study of CD39 and CD103 CD8 tumor-infiltrating T cells. As for this clone: Its antigen remains unknown.

Between roughly 9,500 and 100,000 sorted cells per subset supplied genomic DNA. The protocol was immunoSEQ multiplex PCR, while the TCRdb copy is restricted to in-frame clones and leaves out a portion. This sample has about 7,400 clones, with 50% to 75% found just once. General observations from the study: DP CD8 TILs appeared more oligoclonal than DN and SP CD8 TILs and blood memory CD8 T cells.

Patients were not receiving therapy at sample collection. Memory CD8 T cells were sorted as CD8+CD4-CD45RA-, any CCR7 status. The sequence derives from a human donor with head and neck squamous cell carcinoma. The source material was CD8+ T cells sorted from blood. Subset specified: total memory CD8 T cells (CD45RA-CCR7+/-) from blood or uninvolved lymph node.

The CDR3 region is CATPWVTTGDEKLFF. DNA for the CDR3: TGTGCCACTCCTTGGGTAACAACTGGGGATGAAAAACTGTTTTTT. The V gene is TRBV7-9, the J gene TRBJ1-4; no clear D gene. The CDR3 is 15 residues long. Per the germline V gene, CDR1 is SEHNR and CDR2 is FQNEAQ (reference sequence). Between the trimmed V and J ends, which lost 10 bases and 6 bases, there was a span of 21 bases. Looking up the rest from reference TRBV7-9 and TRBJ1-4 gives the full variable domain: DTGVSQNPRHKITKRGQNVTFRCDPISEHNRLYWYRQTLGQGPEFLTYFQNEAQLEKSRLLSDRFSAERPKGSFSTLEIQRTEQGDSAMYLCATPWVTTGDEKLFFGSGTQLSVL.